Below, 20 T cell receptor beta chains from the same sample are listed, as sequenced in a study of blood T cell repertoires in COVID-19. The repertoire was sequenced with immunoSEQ multiplex PCR; TCRdb's copy has only in-frame clones and lacks some. The sample has some 130,000 clones; about 88% are singletons. Specimen: peripheral blood. The receptors were sampled from a man between 60 and 75 years old with COVID-19, enrolled during active disease.

V is TRBV4-2 and J is TRBJ2-5; weak D call: TRBD2 (5 bases). The V gene's germline CDR1 is LGHNA and CDR2 YNFKEQ. The V end lost 0 bases, the J end lost 0 bases, and 17 bases lay between the germline ends. The CDR3 has 18 amino acids. The CDR3 sequence is CASSQDLLLAQYQETQYF. The DNA of the CDR3 is TGTGCCAGCAGCCAAGATCTACTGCTAGCTCAGTACCAAGAGACCCAGTACTTC.

V is TRBV11-3 and J is TRBJ1-1; TRBD1 matches 8 bases. This CDR3 is 12 amino acids long. Losses at the gene ends were 4 bases for V and 8 bases for J; bases not matched to a gene: 3. Germline V lookup: CDR1 SGHNT, CDR2 YENEEA. As DNA, the CDR3 is TGTGCCAGCAGCTCGGGGACAGGAGAAGCTTTCTTT. It yields the protein CASSSGTGEAFF.

The chain is built from TRBV18 and TRBJ1-1, with TRBD1 matching over 9 bases. The CDR3 totals 16 residues. The germline CDR1 and CDR2 sequences are KGHSH and LQKENI. After removal of 4 bases from V and 4 bases from J, the junction contained 10 bases not matched to a gene. The CDR3 DNA reads as TGTGCCAGCTCACGGGGACAGGGTATCTTAGGCACTGAAGCTTTCTTT. This gives the protein CASSRGQGILGTEAFF.

This clone has a single count. The rearrangement joins TRBV19 to TRBJ2-6; 9 bases are shared with TRBD1. CDR1 and CDR2 from the germline V gene are LNHDA and SQIVND (reference sequence). Losses at the gene ends were 6 bases for V and 2 bases for J; bases not matched to a gene: 8. The CDR3 has 17 amino acids. The CDR3 nucleotides read TGTGCCAGTAGAGGGGGACAGGGAGAGGCTGGGGCCAACGTCCTGACTTTC. It specifies CASRGGQGEAGANVLTF.

The rearrangement uses TRBV5-6 and TRBJ2-5, with 9 bases identical to TRBD2. V trimming: 0 bases; J trimming: 4 bases; junction bases outside the gene matches: 10. Germline V gives CDR1 SGHDT, CDR2 YYEEEE. The CDR3 loop spans 17 amino acids. The CDR3 spells CASSLGGGLAGRETQYF. The DNA for the CDR3 is TGTGCCAGCAGCTTGGGGGGCGGGCTAGCGGGGCGAGAGACCCAGTACTTC. The entire variable domain, with the rest obtained from reference TRBV5-6 and TRBJ2-5, is as follows: DAGVTQSPTHLIKTRGQQVTLRCSPKSGHDTVSWYQQALGQGPQFIFQYYEEEERQRGNFPDRFSGHQFPNYSSELNVNALLLGDSALYLCASSLGGGLAGRETQYFGPGTRLLVL.

This clone came up once. The chain couples TRBV7-3 to TRBJ2-3, with 15 bases aligning to TRBD2. Germline CDR1 SGHTA, CDR2 FQGTGA. The CDR3 consists of 16 residues. The V and J ends lost 5 bases and 5 bases, in that order; junction bases with no gene match: 5. The CDR3 loop reads CASSPGLAGGQDTQYF. Written as DNA, the CDR3 is TGTGCCAGCAGCCCAGGACTAGCGGGAGGGCAAGATACGCAGTATTTT.

The chain has TRBV11-2 and TRBJ1-2; no firm D call. Germline CDR1 SGHAT, CDR2 FQNNGV. The CDR3 runs to 15 residues. V lost 4 bases and J lost 5, with 17 bases in between. This chain's CDR3 is CASSSPRGRRYGYTF. In DNA form, the CDR3 reads TGTGCCAGCAGCTCCCCTAGAGGTCGGCGGTATGGCTACACCTTC.

The V gene is TRBV6-6, the J gene TRBJ2-2, with D possibly being TRBD2 (5 bases). Trimming stripped 8 bases from V and 0 bases from J, with 10 bases between. CDR3 length equals 14 residues. CDR1 MNHNY and CDR2 SVGAGI come from the germline V gene (reference sequence). The chain's CDR3 is CASYEGTNTGELFF. The CDR3, as DNA: TGTGCCAGCTATGAGGGTACGAACACCGGGGAGCTGTTTTTT.

This sequence joins TRBV21-1 and TRBJ2-3; the table's D call, TRBD1, has no DNA check behind it. TRBV21-1 is a pseudogene locus. This CDR3 is built from 13 residues. In nucleotides, the CDR3 is TGTGCCAGCAGCACCGCAGGGCCAGATACGCAGTATTTT. Translation gives CASSTAGPDTQYF.

The J gene is TRBJ2-7, the V gene TRBV28, with 11 bases aligning to TRBD1. Germline CDR1 reads MDHEN; CDR2 reads SYDVKM. The V gene end was trimmed by 7 bases and the J gene end by 5 bases; junction bases not matched to a gene: 7. The CDR3 has 14 amino acids. The DNA of the CDR3 is TGTGCCAGCAAAGGGGACAGGGGGATACACGAGCAGTACTTC. Amino acids: CASKGDRGIHEQYF.

This clone was seen only once. The rearrangement uses TRBV5-1 and TRBJ2-1, with TRBD2 matching over 7 bases. Germline CDR1 is SGHRS and CDR2 is YFSETQ. Trimming took 0 bases from V and 6 from J; bases not matched to a gene: 6. This CDR3 is 15 amino acids long. The CDR3 bases are TGCGCCAGCAGCTTGGGCGGCGGGAGCGGCAATGAGCAGTTCTTC. It is translated as CASSLGGGSGNEQFF.

The rearrangement links TRBV27 to TRBJ2-1; the D gene is possibly TRBD2 (5 bases). CDR3 size: 12 residues. Trimming stripped 3 bases from V and 8 bases from J, with 8 bases between. CDR1 is MNHEY, CDR2 SMNVEV, per germline (reference sequence). CDR3 sequence: CASSFSGDEQFF. For the CDR3, the DNA is TGTGCCAGCAGTTTCAGCGGAGATGAGCAGTTCTTC.

The rearrangement links TRBV2 to TRBJ1-4; 7 nucleotides match TRBD1. Germline V CDR1 and CDR2: SNHLY, FYNNEI. Germline trimming cut 6 bases from V and 0 bases from J; bases unmatched to any gene: 10. The CDR3 loop spans 17 amino acids. The CDR3 protein is CASRRQGPGATNEKLFF. CDR3 nucleotides: TGTGCCAGCAGGCGACAGGGCCCGGGCGCAACTAATGAAAAACTGTTTTTT.

The chain couples TRBV30 to TRBJ1-4, with D perhaps TRBD1 (6 bases). Trimming stripped 1 base from V and 2 bases from J, with 14 bases between. This CDR3 contains 16 residues. Germline CDR1 GTSNPN, CDR2 SVGIG (reference sequence). DNA of the CDR3: TGTGCCTGGAGTGGCGGCAGGGGATGGACTAATGAAAAACTGTTTTTT. The encoded protein is CAWSGGRGWTNEKLFF.

This chain uses TRBV7-9 with TRBJ2-1; 10 bases fit TRBD2. V trimming: 5 bases; J trimming: 9 bases; junction bases outside the gene matches: 10. Germline V gives CDR1 SEHNR, CDR2 FQNEAQ (reference sequence). The CDR3 has 15 residues. The CDR3 bases are TGTGCCAGCAGCCCAAGCGGGAGGGTCGCAAGTGAGCAGTTCTTC. Translation gives CASSPSGRVASEQFF.

This clone has only one observation. The chain links TRBV2 to TRBJ1-1; 8 bases line up with TRBD1. CDR3 size: 16 residues. Germline V gene data show CDR1 as SNHLY and CDR2 as FYNNEI. V gave up 4 bases and J gave up 2 bases; unmatched junction bases: 9. The chain's CDR3 is CASSVGRGLGNTEAFF. CDR3 nucleotides: TGTGCCAGCAGTGTGGGCAGGGGGCTAGGAAACACTGAAGCTTTCTTT.

The V call is TRBV11-2, the J call TRBJ2-7, with 7 bases aligning to TRBD1. The J segment lost 9 bases and the V segment lost 4 bases, leaving 6 bases of the junction unmatched. Germline V lookup: CDR1 SGHAT, CDR2 FQNNGV. CDR3 size: 12 residues. The CDR3 is CASSSGTVGQYF. The CDR3 nucleotides read TGTGCCAGCAGCTCGGGGACAGTCGGGCAGTACTTC.

The genes are TRBV27 and TRBJ2-1; TRBD2 is a possible D gene (6 bases). V lost 6 bases, J lost 0 bases, and 15 bases lay in between. Germline-derived CDR1 and CDR2 are MNHEY and SMNVEV (reference sequence). This CDR3 is 16 amino acids long. CDR3 nucleotides: TGTGCCAGCAGCCCACTAGCCACAAGCTCCTACAATGAGCAGTTCTTC. Translating it yields CASSPLATSSYNEQFF.

The genes are TRBV23-1 and TRBJ1-2; D possibly corresponds to TRBD1 (5 bases). Being an ORF, TRBV23-1 has a function that is uncertain. Trimming left V 3 bases short and J 8 bases short, with 16 bases between. There are 14 residues in the CDR3. CDR3 protein: CASSHTGNWGGYTF. CDR3 bases: TGCGCCAGCAGTCACACTGGGAATTGGGGCGGCTACACCTTC.

V usage is TRBV7-2 and J usage is TRBJ1-1; 8 nucleotides agree with TRBD1. The CDR3 is made up of 15 amino acids. J lost 1 base, V lost 2 bases, and 3 bases had no gene match. The V gene's germline CDR1 is SGHTA and CDR2 FQGNSA. The CDR3 DNA is TGTGCCAGCAGCTTACAGGGACAGGAGAACACTGAAGCTTTCTTT. Its protein is CASSLQGQENTEAFF.